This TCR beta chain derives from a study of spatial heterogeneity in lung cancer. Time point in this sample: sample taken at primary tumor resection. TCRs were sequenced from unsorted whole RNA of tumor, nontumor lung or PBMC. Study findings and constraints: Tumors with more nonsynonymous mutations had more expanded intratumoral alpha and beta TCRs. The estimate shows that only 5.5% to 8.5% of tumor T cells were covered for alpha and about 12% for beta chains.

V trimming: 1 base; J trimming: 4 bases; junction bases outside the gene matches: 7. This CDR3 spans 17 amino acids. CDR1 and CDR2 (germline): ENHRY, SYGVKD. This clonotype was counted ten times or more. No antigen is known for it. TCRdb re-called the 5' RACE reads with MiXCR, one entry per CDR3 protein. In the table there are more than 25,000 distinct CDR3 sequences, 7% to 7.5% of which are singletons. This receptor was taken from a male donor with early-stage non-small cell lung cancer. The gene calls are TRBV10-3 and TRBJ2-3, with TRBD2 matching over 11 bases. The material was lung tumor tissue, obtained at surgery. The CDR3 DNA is TGTGCCATCAGTGAGTTCCCTAGCGGGGGGTTACCAGATACGCAGTATTTT. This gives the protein CAISEFPSGGLPDTQYF.